This TCR beta chain was recorded in a study of patients and donors after allogeneic stem cell transplantation (TCRdb year 2020). The CDR3 numbers 13 residues from cysteine through phenylalanine. Just the 39-base CDR3 DNA is kept, in frame starting at base 1. CDR1 and CDR2 (SGHNT, YENEEA) derive from the germline V gene. Relative to germline, V is 7 bases shorter and J is 6 bases shorter, with 12 bases between their ends. Library method: RT-PCR. TCRdb shows the sequencer as NextSeq 550. TCRdb trimmed the raw reads at Q25, called clones with MiXCR and kept productive beta chains. Identical CDR3 protein sequences are pooled into one entry, listed with their most common genes and DNA. Recorded for this sample are 420 or so distinct CDR3 sequences; approximately 0.73% of them occurred a single time. The top ten clonotypes cover roughly a fifth of the sample. This clonotype counts as large (0.1 to 1%). It has no known antigen specificity. No base quality values were provided; no much bigger clone lies one nucleotide off.

The source is a human donor who was either an allogeneic HSCT recipient or a stem cell or donor lymphocyte infusion donor (not recorded which). It is not recorded whose cells these are; they may come from a transplant donor. Sequencing was done on a sample of blood, either unsorted or a sorted T cell fraction (not recorded which). The chain was built from TRBV11-3 and TRBJ2-2, with no reliable assignment of the D segment. CDR3 loop: CASKVAEPGELFF. Read as DNA, the sequence is TGTGCCAGCAAGGTAGCCGAACCCGGGGAGCTGTTTTTT.